This passage covers 29 T cell receptor beta chains from one sample sequenced in a study of blood T cell repertoires in COVID-19. Only in-frame clones appear in the TCRdb table, and some are missing; sequencing was by immunoSEQ multiplex PCR. The table lists under 500,000 clones, 87% of them singletons. The sequenced sample consisted of PBMCs or T cells enriched from blood (not recorded which). The receptors come from a woman in her late teens or twenties with acute COVID-19.

This rearrangement joins TRBV5-4 to TRBJ1-1; TRBD1 agrees at 10 bases. The CDR3 runs to 15 residues. Germline V gene data show CDR1 as SGHNT and CDR2 as YYREEE (reference sequence). With V trimmed by 2 bases and J by 5 bases, 6 bases remained unmatched. The CDR3 region is CASSFHWTGGTEAFF. DNA of the CDR3: TGTGCCAGCAGCTTCCATTGGACAGGGGGAACTGAAGCTTTCTTT. The full variable domain, completed using reference TRBV5-4 and TRBJ1-1, is ETGVTQSPTHLIKTRGQQVTLRCSSQSGHNTVSWYQQALGQGPQFIFQYYREEENGRGNFPPRFSGLQFPNYSSELNVNALELDDSALYLCASSFHWTGGTEAFFGQGTRLTVV.

This chain links TRBV2 with TRBJ1-4; the D is unclear. Germline CDR1 reads SNHLY; CDR2 reads FYNNEI. V lost 5 bases to trimming and J lost 0 bases, with 16 bases between them. This CDR3 has 17 amino acids. The CDR3 spells CASSLGLVGPTNEKLFF. The CDR3 coding sequence is TGTGCCAGCAGTCTGGGTCTGGTGGGCCCAACTAATGAAAAACTGTTTTTT.

The chain employs TRBV6-2 or TRBV6-3 and TRBJ2-1, with 9 bases lining up with TRBD2. V was pared by 4 bases and J by 10 bases, with 5 bases of the junction left unmatched. The germline gives CDR1 MNHEY, CDR2 SVGEGT. This CDR3 comprises 13 residues. CDR3 sequence (DNA): TGTGCCAGCAGTTTAAGGCGGGAGGGCGAGCAGTTCTTC. Translating gives CASSLRREGEQFF.

The rearrangement uses TRBV12-5 and TRBJ2-5; 11 nucleotides align to TRBD1. The length of the CDR3 is 15 residues. J was trimmed by 7 bases and V by 0 bases; bases with no gene match: 4. The germline V gene has CDR1 LGHNT and CDR2 FRNRAP. The CDR3 nucleotides are TGTGCTAGTGGTTTGGTACTCGGGACAGGGGGGACCCAGTACTTC. Translating gives CASGLVLGTGGTQYF.

CDR3 DNA sequence: TGTGCCAGCAGCTTCGATGCGGGAAACACCATATATTTT. Translating gives CASSFDAGNTIYF. The rearrangement joins TRBV7-2 to TRBJ1-3; D unclear. This CDR3 is 13 amino acids long. Germline CDR1 and CDR2: SGHTA and FQGNSA. V dropped 3 bases and J dropped 4 bases, with 7 bases sitting between them.

The chain employs TRBV10-3 and TRBJ2-5; 10 bases agree with TRBD1. This CDR3 is built from 13 residues. V shed 10 bases, J shed 0 bases, and the junction held 2 bases outside the gene matches. The germline V gene encodes CDR1 ENHRY and CDR2 SYGVKD. The CDR3 is CATGQGNQETQYF. For the CDR3, the DNA is TGTGCCACGGGACAGGGGAACCAAGAGACCCAGTACTTC.

V and J are TRBV5-4 and TRBJ2-5; 7 nucleotides agree with TRBD2. This CDR3 has 17 residues. V shed 2 bases, J shed 3 bases, and the junction held 13 bases outside the gene matches. Germline V gives CDR1 SGHNT, CDR2 YYREEE (reference sequence). The CDR3 is CASSLLTSSGGEETQYF. CDR3 nucleotides: TGTGCCAGCAGCTTACTGACGTCTAGCGGAGGAGAAGAGACCCAGTACTTC. The variable domain in full, completed from reference TRBV5-4 and TRBJ2-5, reads ETGVTQSPTHLIKTRGQQVTLRCSSQSGHNTVSWYQQALGQGPQFIFQYYREEENGRGNFPPRFSGLQFPNYSSELNVNALELDDSALYLCASSLLTSSGGEETQYFGPGTRLLVL.

The CDR3, as DNA: TGTGCCAGCAGCCCCCCTGGGGGCGCTATCACAGATACGCAGTATTTT. This gives the protein CASSPPGGAITDTQYF. The chain recombines TRBV7-9 with TRBJ2-3, with D possibly matching TRBD1 (6 bases). Germline V gene lookup returns CDR1 SEHNR and CDR2 FQNEAQ (reference sequence). With 5 bases removed from V and 2 bases from J, the gap between germline ends came to 17 bases. The CDR3 contains 16 residues.

This sequence joins TRBV9 and TRBJ1-2, with 9 positions matching TRBD1. Trimming removed 5 bases from V and 4 bases from J; junction bases left unmatched: 3. Germline V gene sequence: CDR1 SGDLS, CDR2 YYNGEE. This CDR3 contains 13 residues. CDR3 region: CASRGQGPYGYTF. CDR3 in DNA: TGTGCCAGCAGGGGACAGGGCCCCTATGGCTACACCTTC.

Remarks on this clone: Other DNA sequences from this sample encode an identical CDR3 as well. J is TRBJ1-1 and V is TRBV20-1, with D tentatively TRBD1 (5 bases). The CDR3 sequence is 12 residues long. CDR1 is DFQATT, CDR2 SNEGSKA, per germline (reference sequence). Deletions cut 3 bases from V and 5 bases from J, with 10 bases between. CDR3 protein: CSASQGSTEAFF. CDR3 nucleotide sequence: TGCAGTGCTAGTCAGGGATCAACTGAAGCTTTCTTT.

The genes are TRBV7-2 and TRBJ1-1; unclear D gene. The CDR3 consists of 14 residues. The germline V gene encodes CDR1 SGHTA and CDR2 FQGNSA. The V and J ends lost 1 base and 6 bases respectively, with 12 bases between them. CDR3 sequence reads: CASSLDPSVPEAFF. DNA for the CDR3: TGTGCCAGCAGCTTAGACCCCTCGGTCCCTGAAGCTTTCTTT.

The rearrangement uses TRBV18 and TRBJ2-7; tentative D call: TRBD1 (6 bases). Trimming removed 2 bases at V and 5 bases at J, with 13 bases between. The germline V gene encodes CDR1 KGHSH and CDR2 LQKENI. CDR3 length equals 14 residues. The CDR3: CASSPESGVHEQYF. The CDR3 DNA sequence: TGTGCCAGCTCACCAGAGTCAGGGGTCCACGAGCAGTACTTC.

The rearrangement uses TRBV24-1 and TRBJ2-7, with 10 bases lining up with TRBD1. The trim removed 3 bases at V and 5 bases at J, leaving 6 bases unmatched. CDR1 is KGHDR and CDR2 is SFDVKD in the germline V gene. The CDR3 spans 15 residues. Here the CDR3 DNA reads TGTGCCACCAGTGATCCTTGGACAGGGGGGGACGAGCAGTACTTC. It translates to CATSDPWTGGDEQYF.

The rearrangement joins TRBV9 to TRBJ1-2; TRBD1 matches 8 bases. The J segment lost 2 bases and the V segment lost 3 bases, leaving 6 bases of the junction unmatched. This CDR3 is 15 amino acids long. Looked up from germline, CDR1 is SGDLS and CDR2 is YYNGEE. CDR3 nucleotide sequence: TGTGCCAGCAGCGCAGGACAGGGAACAAACTATGGCTACACCTTC. It specifies CASSAGQGTNYGYTF.

This chain joins TRBV4-3 and TRBJ1-5; TRBD1 matches 7 bases. CDR3 length: 21 amino acids. Germline assignment: CDR1 LGHNA and CDR2 YSLEER. J was trimmed by 0 bases and V by 4 bases; bases with no gene match: 21. The CDR3 sequence: CASSPGGLEAGPLYSNQPQHF. The DNA for the CDR3 is TGCGCCAGCAGCCCAGGGGGGTTGGAGGCTGGCCCTCTTTATAGCAATCAGCCCCAGCATTTT.

This chain uses TRBV28 with TRBJ1-4, with 8 bases that match TRBD1. The V gene's germline CDR1 is MDHEN and CDR2 SYDVKM. V lost 3 bases and J lost 4; bases outside the gene matches: 7. The CDR3 covers 16 residues. The CDR3 sequence is CASSFGQGLVNEKLFF. Written as DNA, the CDR3 is TGTGCCAGCAGTTTCGGACAGGGCCTAGTTAATGAAAAACTGTTTTTT.

This chain links TRBV5-6 with TRBJ1-6; D may be TRBD1 (5 bases). Trimming removed 4 bases at V and 5 bases at J, with 16 bases between. The CDR3 has 16 amino acids. CDR1 and CDR2 from the germline V gene are SGHDT and YYEEEE. CDR3 sequence (DNA): TGTGCCAGCAGCCTGTGGTATAGGGGCCATAATTCACCCCTCCACTTT. Translation gives CASSLWYRGHNSPLHF.

This chain uses TRBV13 with TRBJ1-2, with 7 bases fitting TRBD1. V shed 2 bases, J shed 2 bases, and the junction held 5 bases outside the gene matches. The CDR3 spans 15 residues. Germline CDR1 PRHDT, CDR2 FYEKMQ (reference sequence). In nucleotides, the CDR3 is TGTGCCAGCAGCTTAAGGGGACAGTCAAACTATGGCTACACCTTC. This translates into CASSLRGQSNYGYTF. Variable domain in full (rest from reference TRBV13 and TRBJ1-2): AAGVIQSPRHLIKEKRETATLKCYPIPRHDTVYWYQQGPGQDPQFLISFYEKMQSDKGSIPDRFSAQQFSDYHSELNMSSLELGDSALYFCASSLRGQSNYGYTFGSGTRLTVV.

The V and J genes are TRBV5-6 and TRBJ2-2, with TRBD1 matching 8 bases. CDR1 is SGHDT and CDR2 is YYEEEE in the germline V gene. After removal of 1 base from V and 10 bases from J, the junction contained 3 bases not matched to a gene. This CDR3 region has 13 residues. CDR3 residues: CASSLPGGLELFF. CDR3 in DNA: TGTGCCAGCAGCTTGCCAGGGGGCTTGGAGCTGTTTTTT.

The CDR3 region is CASRGQVKSSYEQYF. For the CDR3, the DNA is TGTGCCAGCAGGGGACAGGTGAAGAGCTCCTACGAGCAGTACTTC. The chain joins TRBV6-5 to TRBJ2-7; TRBD1 agrees at 8 bases. The ends lost 6 bases at V and 0 bases at J; junction bases unmatched: 7. The CDR3 contains 15 residues. CDR1 MNHEY and CDR2 SVGAGI come from the germline V gene.

DNA for the CDR3: TGCGCCAGCAGCCAAGCGCAGGGGCCGTACGAGCAGTACTTC. Translated, it gives CASSQAQGPYEQYF. The V gene is TRBV4-3, the J gene TRBJ2-7, with a tentative D call TRBD1 (6 bases). Trimming took 1 base from V and 4 from J, leaving 11 bases between them. This CDR3 comprises 14 residues. Germline assignment: CDR1 LGHNA and CDR2 YSLEER.

The count of this clone is one. The chain employs TRBV6-6 and TRBJ1-1; no clear D. The ends were cut back, 2 bases at V and 0 bases at J, with 7 bases in the middle. The CDR3 consists of 14 residues. Germline-derived CDR1 and CDR2 are MNHNY and SVGAGI (reference sequence). DNA for the CDR3: TGTGCCAGCAGTTACGAGGGTTTGAACACTGAAGCTTTCTTT. Its protein is CASSYEGLNTEAFF.

The J gene is TRBJ1-6, the V gene TRBV10-1; 8 bases match TRBD1. Germline trimming cut 4 bases from V and 8 bases from J; bases unmatched to any gene: 7. Per germline, CDR1 WNHNN and CDR2 SYGVQD (reference sequence). This CDR3 has 15 residues. CDR3 DNA sequence: TGCGCCAGCAGTGTTGGACAGGGAGAGGATTCACCCCTCCACTTT. Its translation: CASSVGQGEDSPLHF.

The chain is built from TRBV5-5 and TRBJ2-1; D is undetermined. Germline CDR1 is SGHKS and CDR2 is YYEKEE (reference sequence). The CDR3 consists of 14 residues. Trimming cost V 4 bases and J 5 bases, with 13 bases left between them. The CDR3: CASSHKSENNEQFF. CDR3 bases: TGTGCCAGCAGCCACAAATCTGAAAACAATGAGCAGTTCTTC.

V usage is TRBV14 and J usage is TRBJ2-4; 8 bases are shared with TRBD1. The CDR3 loop spans 15 amino acids. Unmatched junction bases numbered 5, after V lost 4 bases and J lost 3 bases. Per germline, CDR1 SGHDN and CDR2 FVKESK. CDR3 bases: TGTGCCAGCAGCCTGACAGGGGTCGTCAAAAACATTCAGTACTTC. Its translation is CASSLTGVVKNIQYF.

The rearrangement links TRBV6-1 to TRBJ2-5; 11 bases fit TRBD2. After removal of 4 bases from V and 7 bases from J, the junction contained 11 bases not matched to a gene. The CDR3 runs 16 residues. The germline gives CDR1 MNHNS, CDR2 SASEGT. In DNA form, the CDR3 reads TGTGCCAGCAGTGGACTAGCGGGGCACTCCTCAGGGACCCAGTACTTC. Its protein product is CASSGLAGHSSGTQYF.

J is TRBJ2-7 and V is TRBV5-6; D may be TRBD2 (6 bases). V lost 0 bases, J lost 7 bases, and 23 bases lay in between. This CDR3 has 17 residues. Germline V lookup: CDR1 SGHDT, CDR2 YYEEEE. In nucleotides, the CDR3 is TGTGCCAGCAGCTTGGATATCGGGAGTCAGGTCCTCGGTGAGCAGTACTTC. It translates to CASSLDIGSQVLGEQYF.

The sample holds a few counts of this clone. The chain links TRBV18 to TRBJ1-1; the match to TRBD1 covers 9 bases. This CDR3 comprises 15 residues. Germline V gives CDR1 KGHSH, CDR2 LQKENI. V shed 5 bases, J shed 5 bases, and the junction held 9 bases outside the gene matches. DNA of the CDR3: TGTGCCAGCTCAGCTCCGGGACAGGGAGGAACTGAAGCTTTCTTT. Translation: CASSAPGQGGTEAFF.

The chain combines TRBV19 with TRBJ1-1; no clear D gene. The germline V gene has CDR1 LNHDA and CDR2 SQIVND (reference sequence). The germline V and J ends were trimmed by 4 bases and 1 base, with 10 bases remaining between them. The CDR3 totals 14 residues. The chain's CDR3 is CASSTLVKNTEAFF. In DNA, the CDR3 is TGTGCCAGTAGTACCTTAGTCAAGAACACTGAAGCTTTCTTT. Complete variable domain (other parts from reference TRBV19 and TRBJ1-1): DGGITQSPKYLFRKEGQNVTLSCEQNLNHDAMYWYRQDPGQGLRLIYYSQIVNDFQKGDIAEGYSVSREKKESFPLTVTSAQKNPTAFYLCASSTLVKNTEAFFGQGTRLTVV.